The entry below gives a single TCR beta chain sequence along with its context. Germline lookup yields CDR1 MNHEY and CDR2 SMNVEV (reference sequence). This CDR3 has 17 residues. Losses at the gene ends were 2 bases for V and 2 bases for J; bases not matched to a gene: 5. The sample belongs to a study of PD-L1 blockade in urothelial cancer. Study in general: Patients started atezolizumab around 2014, 1,200 mg intravenously every 3 weeks. Each patient had 0 to 3 earlier chemotherapy regimens. Blood analyses occurred 3 weeks (second dose) and 6 weeks post treatment start. The median number of T cells present in blood samples was some 140,000.

TCRdb's copy holds only in-frame clones and misses some; the assay was immunoSEQ multiplex PCR. Of roughly 32,000 clones listed, about 79% are singletons. This material consisted of PBMCs, taken around atezolizumab (anti-PD-L1) treatment. The chain employs TRBV27 and TRBJ2-7, with 14 nucleotides matching TRBD2. The receptor's source is a man between 60 and 75 years old with urothelial cancer. Here the CDR3 reads CASSLTRTSGGTYEQYF. The CDR3 nucleotides read TGTGCCAGCAGTTTAACCCGGACTAGCGGGGGGACCTACGAGCAGTACTTC.